These 9 T cell receptor beta chains were sequenced from one sample in a study of tissue T cells after allogeneic stem cell transplantation. Time point of the sample: mouse harvest day 7 after allogeneic transplant. Mouse grafts combined 10^7 T-cell-depleted bone marrow cells with 10^6 splenic CD5+ T cells. Assay: immunoSEQ multiplex PCR; the TCRdb copy retains only in-frame clones and omits some. The repertoire has thousands of clones, 50% of them found once; the top ten carry about 4%. The sequenced sample was gut tissue. Source of these receptors: a female BALB/c mouse given C57BL/6 T cells with graft-versus-host disease after an allogeneic hematopoietic cell transplant.

With respect to this clone: Genes here carry mouse names. The CDR3 spells CASSQGLQNTLYF. The sequenced CDR3 bases are TGTGCCAGCTCTCAGGGGCTTCAAAACACCTTGTAC. V gene TRBV12-1 combines with J gene TRBJ2-4; perhaps D is TRBD1 or TRBD2 (5 bases each). Coverage ceases 1 residue before the CDR3 finishes, and the germline J gene fills in the end. Trimming shortened V by 2 bases and J by 2 bases, and 7 bases separated the two germline ends. The germline CDR1 and CDR2 sequences are SGHSN and HYEKVE. CDR3 length: 13 residues.

The table lists this clone with a few counts. Genes and germline come from the mouse. The CDR3 DNA, read in part, is TGTGCCAGCAGTCTACTGGGGGCCTATGCTGAGCAGTTC. This sequence encodes CASSLLGAYAEQF. The whole CDR3 is CASSLLGAYAEQFF. The chain recombines TRBV26 with TRBJ2-1; 8 bases match TRBD2. The CDR3 extends 1 residue past the end of the read, so its final part is completed from the germline J gene. Germline CDR1 reads KGHPV; CDR2 reads FQNQEV (reference sequence). The ends lost 3 bases at V and 3 bases at J; junction bases unmatched: 1. The CDR3 totals 14 residues.

The table lists this clone with a count of one. Gene names denote mouse genes. Coverage ceases 1 residue before the CDR3 finishes, and the germline J gene fills in the end. Other DNA sequences in this specimen translate into the identical CDR3. The rearrangement uses TRBV26 and TRBJ1-1; tentatively, D is TRBD1 (5 bases). Trimming shortened V by 2 bases and J by 1 base, and 5 bases separated the two germline ends. This CDR3 is built from 13 residues. CDR1 is KGHPV, CDR2 FQNQEV, per germline (reference sequence). The CDR3 reads CASSLQGNTEVFF. The sequenced CDR3 bases are TGTGCCAGCAGTCTGCAGGGAAACACAGAAGTCTTC. Full variable domain (missing parts from reference TRBV26 and TRBJ1-1): NSKVIQTPRYLVKGQGQKAKMRCIPEKGHPVVFWYQQNKNNEFKFLINFQNQEVLQQIDMTEKRFSAECPSNSPCSLEIQSSEAGDSALYLCASSLQGNTEVFFGKGTRLTVV.

Comment on this clone: Here the gene names and germline are mouse. The CDR3 end is not reached by the read, which stops 1 residue before it; the germline J gene fills it in. This sequence joins TRBV23 and TRBJ2-4; TRBD2 was called by the table and not checked on the DNA. Germline CDR1 reads KGHTA; CDR2 reads FQNQQP. This CDR3 is built from 16 residues. The sequenced part of the CDR3 DNA is TGCTCCAGCAGTGTGGACTGGGGTTCTAGTCAAAACACCTTGTAC. Translating it yields CSSSVDWGSSQNTLY. The full CDR3 reads CSSSVDWGSSQNTLYF.

This clone is termed medium-sized (0.01 to 0.1%). Mouse germline and gene names are used. The read comes to an end 1 residue before the CDR3 does, leaving the germline J gene to fill in the end. This sequence joins TRBV15 and TRBJ2-7; D is uncertain. V was shortened by 2 bases and J by 6 bases, with 2 bases between the two germline ends. The CDR3 totals 10 residues. Germline V gives CDR1 SGHND, CDR2 FRSKSL. The CDR3 reads CASSLLEQYF. The CDR3 bases that were read are TGTGCCAGCAGTTTACTTGAACAGTAC.

Points on this clone: Here the gene names and germline are mouse. The read terminates 1 residue ahead of where the CDR3 ends, so the germline J gene completes it. V gene TRBV26 combines with J gene TRBJ2-1; 7 bases align to TRBD2. CDR1 and CDR2 (germline): KGHPV, FQNQEV (reference sequence). The CDR3 contains 14 residues. V trimming: 5 bases; J trimming: 3 bases; junction bases outside the gene matches: 4. The CDR3 is CASSTTGSYAEQFF. The part of the CDR3 DNA that was read is TGTGCCAGCAGTACGACTGGGAGCTATGCTGAGCAGTTC.

This clone has only a few counts. The gene symbols are mouse symbols. The DNA ends 1 residue before the CDR3 does, and the rest of the CDR3 is filled in from the germline J gene. The rearrangement uses TRBV13-2 and TRBJ2-1; 7 bases line up with TRBD2. The CDR3 has 14 residues. Per germline, CDR1 NNHNN and CDR2 SYGAGS (reference sequence). With V trimmed by 2 bases and J by 1 base, 0 bases remained unmatched. The CDR3 bases that were read are TGTGCCAGCGGTGAACTGGGGAACTATGCTGAGCAGTTC. Protein: CASGELGNYAEQF. The complete CDR3 protein is CASGELGNYAEQFF.

Regarding this clone: All gene names here are mouse names. The CDR3 end falls 1 residue outside the read, so it is completed with the germline J gene. The genes are TRBV12-2 and TRBJ2-5, with 8 nucleotides matching TRBD2. Germline-derived CDR1 and CDR2 are SGHLS and HYDKME. The CDR3 length is 14 residues. J gave up 2 bases and V 4 bases, and 4 bases lay outside the gene matches. CDR3 in amino acids: CASSLDWGQDTQYF. CDR3 DNA, as far as it was read: TGTGCCAGCTCCCTCGACTGGGGCCAAGACACCCAGTAC.

Points on this clone: Germline and genes here are mouse. The sequenced part of the CDR3 DNA is TGTGCCAGCATTCCGGGACAGGGGCCCAACGAAAGATTATTT. It yields the protein CASIPGQGPNERLF. The entire CDR3 protein reads CASIPGQGPNERLFF. The genes are TRBV24 and TRBJ1-4, with 10 bases lining up with TRBD1. From the germline J gene comes the end of the CDR3, since the read stops 1 residue before it. Germline CDR1 KGHTA, CDR2 FRNEEI. The CDR3 is made up of 15 amino acids. Trimming took 7 bases from V and 3 from J; bases not matched to a gene: 5.